Listed below are T cell receptor beta chains from one sample, sequenced in a study of T cells in Graves' hyperthyroidism and ophthalmopathy. TCRdb independently ran MiXCR on the multiplex PCR reads; one entry per CDR3 protein. The sample holds approximately 430,000 distinct CDR3 sequences; roughly 14% are singletons and the top ten take around 13%. Sequencing was carried out using blood. Receptors were obtained from a man aged 18 to 29 with Graves' ophthalmopathy. The CDR3 runs from the conserved cysteine through the conserved F or W. D genes are given only for firm matches. Clone size is stated in some rows and not others, as once, few, many or a class when expanded.

J gene: TRBJ1-3; D gene: .; clone size: many; V gene: TRBV11-2; CDR3 DNA: TGTGCCAGCAGCCCCTCCTTTCTGCTTGGAAACACCATATATTTT; CDR3 protein: CASSPSFLLGNTIYF
J gene: TRBJ2-3; D gene: TRBD2; clone size: many; V gene: TRBV12-3/TRBV12-4; CDR3 DNA: TGTGCCAGCAGTTCTTTGGCGGGAGGGCCGGCAGATACGCAGTATTTT; CDR3 protein: CASSSLAGGPADTQYF
J gene: TRBJ2-1; D gene: TRBD2; clone size: many; V gene: TRBV7-9; CDR3 DNA: TGTGCCAGCAGAAAGTGGGCTAGCGGGAGGGCCAAGGACAATGAGCAGTTCTTC; CDR3 protein: CASRKWASGRAKDNEQFF
J gene: TRBJ1-2; D gene: .; clone size: .; V gene: TRBV4-1; CDR3 DNA: TGCGCCAGCAGCCAAGGTACAGGGTTGGACTATGGCTACACCTTC; CDR3 protein: CASSQGTGLDYGYTF
J gene: TRBJ2-1; D gene: TRBD1; clone size: few; V gene: TRBV27; CDR3 DNA: TGTGCCAGCAGAAGAACAGGGGTCGAATTCTACAATGAGCAGTTCTTC; CDR3 protein: CASRRTGVEFYNEQFF
J gene: TRBJ2-1; D gene: .; clone size: few; V gene: TRBV24-1; CDR3 DNA: TGTGCCACCCCGGCATCCTACAATGAGCAGTTCTTC; CDR3 protein: CATPASYNEQFF
J gene: TRBJ2-7; D gene: TRBD1; clone size: many; V gene: TRBV6-1; CDR3 DNA: TGTGCCAGCAGTTACGACAGGGGGGTATACGAGCAGTACTTC; CDR3 protein: CASSYDRGVYEQYF
J gene: TRBJ2-3; D gene: .; clone size: many; V gene: TRBV18; CDR3 DNA: TGTGCCAGCTCACCCGGACAGGACTACACAGATACGCAGTATTTT; CDR3 protein: CASSPGQDYTDTQYF
J gene: TRBJ1-5; D gene: .; clone size: few; V gene: TRBV7-8; CDR3 DNA: TGTGCCAGCAGCTTAGGACCAGGGAATAGCAATCAGCCCCAGCATTTT; CDR3 protein: CASSLGPGNSNQPQHF
J gene: TRBJ2-7; D gene: .; clone size: .; V gene: TRBV29-1; CDR3 DNA: TGCAGCGTTGAGGCCAGGGGCGAGCAGTACTTC; CDR3 protein: CSVEARGEQYF
J gene: TRBJ1-3; D gene: .; clone size: .; V gene: TRBV7-8; CDR3 DNA: TGTGCCAGCAGCTCGGCAAGGGTCGGAAACACCATATATTTT; CDR3 protein: CASSSARVGNTIYF
J gene: TRBJ1-2; D gene: .; clone size: many; V gene: TRBV2; CDR3 DNA: TGTGCCAGCAGGGACAAGGGGGGATTTGACTACACCTTC; CDR3 protein: CASRDKGGFDYTF
J gene: TRBJ1-5; D gene: TRBD1; clone size: many; V gene: TRBV27; CDR3 DNA: TGTGCCAGCAGTTTCCTTCAGGGGGCGTTGGGCAATCAGCCCCAGCATTTT; CDR3 protein: CASSFLQGALGNQPQHF
J gene: TRBJ2-1; D gene: TRBD1; clone size: .; V gene: TRBV2; CDR3 DNA: TGTGCCAGCAGTGCGGACAGGGTAGGCAATGAGCAGTTCTTC; CDR3 protein: CASSADRVGNEQFF
J gene: TRBJ2-1; D gene: .; clone size: .; V gene: TRBV19; CDR3 DNA: TGTGCCAGTAGTATACAGAGGGGCCCCAAGTACAATGAGCAGTTCTTC; CDR3 protein: CASSIQRGPKYNEQFF
J gene: TRBJ2-1; D gene: .; clone size: many; V gene: TRBV20-1; CDR3 DNA: TGCAGTGCTAGGGACCCGGGACTTTCCTACAATGAGCAGTTCTTC; CDR3 protein: CSARDPGLSYNEQFF
J gene: TRBJ1-6; D gene: TRBD1; clone size: many; V gene: TRBV6-1; CDR3 DNA: TGTGCCAGCAGCTTTGGGACAGGGATCGTTAATTCACCCCTCCACTTT; CDR3 protein: CASSFGTGIVNSPLHF
J gene: TRBJ1-2; D gene: .; clone size: many; V gene: TRBV3-1; CDR3 DNA: TGTGCCAGCAGCCACGACAGAATTAGGGGCTACACCTTC; CDR3 protein: CASSHDRIRGYTF
J gene: TRBJ2-2; D gene: .; clone size: many; V gene: TRBV6-1; CDR3 DNA: TGTGCCAGCAGTGAAGGAGGGCCTCCGGAGCTGTTTTTT; CDR3 protein: CASSEGGPPELFF
J gene: TRBJ2-1; D gene: TRBD2; clone size: many; V gene: TRBV12-3/TRBV12-4; CDR3 DNA: TGTGCCAGCAGAAAGACTAGCGGGAGTTCGACCTACAATGAGCAGTTCTTC; CDR3 protein: CASRKTSGSSTYNEQFF
J gene: TRBJ2-2; D gene: TRBD2; clone size: many; V gene: TRBV20-1; CDR3 DNA: TGCAGTGCTAAAAGCGGGAGGGCCAGAACCGGGGAGCTGTTTTTT; CDR3 protein: CSAKSGRARTGELFF
J gene: TRBJ2-3; D gene: .; clone size: .; V gene: TRBV4-1; CDR3 DNA: TGCGCCAGCAGCTCCCTAGCCCAGAAGTTCCCAGATACGCAGTATTTT; CDR3 protein: CASSSLAQKFPDTQYF
J gene: TRBJ1-1; D gene: .; clone size: many; V gene: TRBV5-1; CDR3 DNA: TGCGCCAGCAGCCCCACCGATGGGGGCGAAGCTTTCTTT; CDR3 protein: CASSPTDGGEAFF
J gene: TRBJ2-3; D gene: .; clone size: few; V gene: TRBV5-8; CDR3 DNA: TGTGCCAGCAGCTTGGGTCTAGCGATCGGAGATACGCAGTATTTT; CDR3 protein: CASSLGLAIGDTQYF